One sample yielded the 2 T cell receptor beta chains listed below, sequenced in a study of T cells in Graves' hyperthyroidism and ophthalmopathy. TCR beta CDR3 regions were amplified from RNA transcripts. The TCR CDR3 first-round RT-PCR relied on the HTBI primer set. TCRdb reprocessed the multiplex PCR reads with MiXCR, giving one entry per CDR3 protein. The table records more than 500,000 distinct CDR3 sequences, around 16% of them present only once. Sequencing was done on a sample of blood. The receptor set was obtained from a woman in her 30s with Graves' ophthalmopathy.

The V and J genes are TRBV4-1 and TRBJ1-1; D possibly corresponds to TRBD1 (6 bases). The V gene lost 0 bases and the J gene lost 4 bases, with 15 bases spanning the gap. CDR1 and CDR2 (germline): MGHRA, YSYEKL. The CDR3 consists of 16 residues. The CDR3 DNA is TGCGCCAGCAGCCAAGATAGGGGACAAATCTCCACTGAAGCTTTCTTT. Its translation: CASSQDRGQISTEAFF.

This clonotype occurred many times. The chain joins TRBV20-1 to TRBJ2-7; D not resolved. V was cut by 7 bases and J by 5 bases, with 9 bases left in between. Germline assignment: CDR1 DFQATT and CDR2 SNEGSKA (reference sequence). The CDR3 consists of 10 residues. CDR3 residues: CSVRNNEQYF. CDR3 in DNA: TGCAGTGTAAGGAACAACGAGCAGTACTTC.